A selection of T cell receptor beta chains follows, all from one sample in a study of beta chain features in type 1 diabetes. Sequenced by immunoSEQ multiplex PCR; TCRdb stores in-frame clones only, minus some. The data contain approximately 170,000 clones, roughly 8% of them singletons. The sequencing sample was made of central memory CD4+ T cells from blood. These receptors came from a middle-aged woman with type 1 diabetes. Each CDR3 is given with its conserved first and last residue. A D gene is named only where the DNA matches it firmly.

d_call v_call cdr3_aa
TRBD2 TRBV7-9 CASSPSGSSYNEQFF
TRBD1 TRBV7-2 CASSPQGGAVEKLFF
TRBD1 TRBV5-4 CASSLASRGKETQYF
- TRBV19 CASSMRDTFSNQPQHF
- TRBV23-1 CASSTRGAWGNYGYTF
- TRBV7-2 CASSLELRGGDYTF
- TRBV6-1 CASSVGGRRNNEQFF
TRBD2 TRBV5-6 CASSYTSGGYNEQFF
- TRBV29-1 CSVEDRGRGDYGYTF
- TRBV5-4 CASSVYRGELFF
- TRBV25-1 CASSPGGGWGNTEAFF
- TRBV30 CAWSGGGSRRSYNYEQYF
- TRBV15 CATSSDGRRLSYEQYF
TRBD1 TRBV27 CASSDRGKGVTEAFF
- TRBV7-3 CASSQRSGTPGYTF
TRBD1 TRBV4-3 CASSLRTGGTEAFF
- TRBV5-4 CASSLEPGQSYEQYF